The T cell receptor beta chain described here comes from a study of OX40 agonist ivuxolimab in advanced cancers. Study as a whole: Ivuxolimab, which patients received intravenously every 2 weeks, was dosed at 0.01 to 10 mg/kg.

After removal of 4 bases from V and 4 bases from J, the junction contained 6 bases not matched to a gene. This CDR3 comprises 16 residues. Germline CDR1 reads SGHRS; CDR2 reads YFSETQ. This clone was seen once. Antigen unknown. Broader study findings: Both CD4+ and CD8+ T cell populations in blood had undergone clonal expansion by week 6 at 0.1 to 3.0 mg/kg.

Patients were excluded for autoimmune disease history or systemic immunosuppression. Measured with immunoSEQ multiplex PCR; TCRdb has only the in-frame clones, and not every one. The sample carries around 50,000 clones, approximately 87% recorded once. The chain has TRBV5-1 and TRBJ2-1, with 12 bases identical to TRBD2. The sample in question was CD4+ or CD8+ T cells sorted from blood, obtained in a trial of the OX40 agonist ivuxolimab. This receptor was obtained from an adult with an advanced solid tumor such as melanoma, head and neck, liver or kidney cancer. The DNA for the CDR3 is TGCGCCAGCAGCCCGGACGGACTAGCGGGGTACAATGAGCAGTTCTTC. This gives the protein CASSPDGLAGYNEQFF.